The clone carrying this T cell receptor beta chain turned up a few times. No antigen is known for it. CDR1 is DFQATT, CDR2 SNEGSKA, per germline (reference sequence). The CDR3 consists of 15 residues. The germline V and J ends were trimmed by 0 bases and 4 bases, with 13 bases remaining between them. 5'RACE template switching generated TCR cDNA, adding a universal primer site and UMIs. MiXCR was run by TCRdb on the 5' RACE reads, yielding one entry per CDR3 protein. Among 200,000 to 300,000 distinct CDR3 sequences, 13% were seen once, and the ten largest hold about 0.54%. The data were taken from a study of T cells after yellow fever vaccination. Study overall: With SMART-Seq v4 Ultra Low Input, the fractions containing low cell numbers were prepared. Study results and limitations: Faster peaking, at day 5 versus 15, marked a secondary response that was weaker. Contamination by abundant bulk-population clonotypes could be present in FACS-sorted repertoires.

The sequencing used CD4+ T cells sorted from PBMCs, collected 45 days after the yellow fever booster vaccination. The receptor's source is a man aged 25 to 45 who received the YFV17D yellow fever vaccine. The rearrangement uses TRBV20-1 and TRBJ2-1, with D possibly being TRBD2 (5 bases). CDR3 in DNA: TGCAGTGCTAGAGATCCCCGGAGAGGGTACAATGAGCAGTTCTTC. As protein: CSARDPRRGYNEQFF.